Following are 8 T cell receptor beta chains from one sample sequenced in a study of shared clonotypes between healthy human individuals. CD8 cells regarded as naive lacked CD45RO, were positively chosen for CCR7, and omitted terminally differentiated effector memory CD45RA+ cells. Repertoires were generated with immunoSEQ multiplex PCR, while TCRdb's copy carries only in-frame clones and drops some. The repertoire consists of 600,000 or so clones, with roughly 98% occurring once and the leading ten covering approximately 0.3%. Sequencing input: naive CD8+ T cells sorted from blood. Every receptor here comes from a man in his thirties or forties in good health.

Turning to this clone: The sample contains more than one DNA sequence encoding this CDR3. This sequence joins TRBV28 and TRBJ2-7; D call uncertain. V was cut by 3 bases and J by 1 base, with 4 bases left in between. Germline CDR1 reads MDHEN; CDR2 reads SYDVKM. The length of the CDR3 is 12 residues. The CDR3 spells CASSFLSYEQYF. CDR3 bases: TGTGCCAGCAGTTTTTTGTCCTACGAGCAGTACTTC.

The CDR3 region is CASSQGARTYEQYF. As DNA, the CDR3 is TGTGCCAGCAGCCAAGGGGCACGGACCTACGAGCAGTACTTC. The rearrangement uses TRBV14 and TRBJ2-7; D gene ambiguous. Germline CDR1 and CDR2: SGHDN and FVKESK. This CDR3 is 14 amino acids long. V lost 1 base and J 2 bases, leaving 9 bases between the germline ends.

The chain employs TRBV7-9 and TRBJ2-7; D gene unclear. The CDR3 length is 15 residues. CDR1 SEHNR and CDR2 FQNEAQ come from the germline V gene (reference sequence). V shed 4 bases and J shed 5 bases, with 18 bases lying between them. The CDR3 nucleotides read TGTGCCAGCAGCTCCTCCGGGTCCCGGCCAAACGAGCAGTACTTC. Amino acids: CASSSSGSRPNEQYF.

Of note for this clone: Different DNA sequences within this sample yield the same CDR3. The gene calls are TRBV6-5 and TRBJ2-7; D is perhaps TRBD1 or TRBD2 (5 bases each). The V end was cut by 3 bases, the J end by 2 bases, with 8 bases between. Germline CDR1 and CDR2: MNHEY and SVGAGI. The CDR3 loop spans 13 amino acids. CDR3 protein: CASSYGTTYEQYF. In DNA, the CDR3 is TGTGCCAGCAGTTATGGGACCACCTACGAGCAGTACTTC.

The chain employs TRBV6-5 and TRBJ2-5; no clear D. The CDR3 runs to 11 residues. V was clipped by 6 bases and J by 5 bases, with 7 bases between them. The germline CDR1 and CDR2 sequences are MNHEY and SVGAGI. CDR3 protein: CASSQEETQYF. The DNA for the CDR3 is TGTGCCAGCAGCCAAGAGGAGACCCAGTACTTC.

Regarding this clone: This specimen includes other DNA sequences encoding the same CDR3. The chain carries TRBV7-9 and TRBJ2-2; D not resolved. V was shortened by 5 bases and J by 3 bases, with 4 bases between the two germline ends. This CDR3 has 12 residues. Germline values: CDR1 SEHNR, CDR2 FQNEAQ (reference sequence). CDR3 in amino acids: CASSSDTGELFF. The CDR3 DNA reads TGTGCCAGCAGCAGCGACACCGGGGAGCTGTTTTTT.

The rearrangement links TRBV4-3 to TRBJ2-2, with D maybe TRBD2 (6 bases). This CDR3 is built from 13 residues. V gave up 3 bases and J gave up 8 bases, with 10 bases separating them. Germline V gives CDR1 LGHNA, CDR2 YSLEER. CDR3 nucleotide sequence: TGCGCCAGCAGCCAGGTAGCGGCGGGGGAGCTGTTTTTT. Translation: CASSQVAAGELFF.

The chain joins TRBV9 to TRBJ2-5, with D possibly being TRBD1 or TRBD2 (7 bases each). Germline V gene lookup returns CDR1 SGDLS and CDR2 YYNGEE. Trimming removed 4 bases at V and 9 bases at J, with 10 bases between. The length of the CDR3 is 11 residues. CDR3 sequence reads: CASSPGGAQYF. The CDR3 nucleotides read TGTGCCAGCAGCCCAGGGGGGGCCCAGTACTTC.